The 16 T cell receptor beta chains presented below share a single source sample, sequenced in a study of blood T cell repertoires in COVID-19. The table came from immunoSEQ multiplex PCR; TCRdb's copy has only in-frame clones and leaves some out. The table includes about 170,000 clones, roughly 90% detected once. The sample was peripheral blood. The receptors derive from a woman in her fifties or sixties with COVID-19, enrolled during active disease.

As for this clone: An end of the junction differs from the germline gene, which may be a read error. The chain is built from TRBV7-7 and TRBJ2-2; D not certain. The CDR3 has 13 amino acids. Looked up from germline, CDR1 is SSHAT and CDR2 is FNYEAQ (reference sequence). CDR3 nucleotides: TGTGCTAGCAGCTTAGATCTGACCGGGGAGCTGTTTTTT. Protein: CASSLDLTGELFF. Full variable domain (missing parts from reference TRBV7-7 and TRBJ2-2): GAGVSQSPRYKVTKRGQDVTLRCDPISSHATLYWYQQALGQGPEFLTYFNYEAQPDKSGLPSDRFSAERPEGSISTLTIQRTEQRDSAMYRCASSLDLTGELFFGEGSRLTVL.

This clone occurred once. The chain couples TRBV9 to TRBJ1-3; D is unresolved. The CDR3 is made up of 16 amino acids. Germline loops: CDR1 SGDLS, CDR2 YYNGEE. The germline V and J ends were trimmed by 3 bases and 0 bases, with 13 bases remaining between them. Here the CDR3 reads CASSAQPGSSGNTIYF. In DNA, the CDR3 is TGTGCCAGCAGCGCTCAGCCGGGGAGCTCTGGAAACACCATATATTTT.

The V call is TRBV24-1, the J call TRBJ1-5; D perhaps matches TRBD1 (5 bases). Germline assignment: CDR1 KGHDR and CDR2 SFDVKD. Trimming shortened V by 4 bases and J by 6 bases, and 21 bases separated the two germline ends. This CDR3 region has 17 residues. CDR3 coding DNA: TGTGCCACCAGTGACCGCGACAGATATCCGACCGGTCAGCCCCAGCATTTT. Residues: CATSDRDRYPTGQPQHF.

The rearrangement uses TRBV6-2 or TRBV6-3 and TRBJ2-7; possibly TRBD2 for D (6 bases). CDR1 and CDR2 from the germline V gene are MNHEY and SVGEGT. The CDR3 contains 15 residues. The V end was cut by 5 bases, the J end by 4 bases, with 18 bases between. The CDR3 spells CASSSRGPGEYEQYF. The CDR3 nucleotides read TGTGCCAGCAGTAGCCGGGGCCCGGGAGAATACGAGCAGTACTTC.

The genes are TRBV25-1 and TRBJ1-6; the D gene is possibly TRBD1 (6 bases). V dropped 4 bases and J dropped 10 bases, with 17 bases sitting between them. Germline loops: CDR1 MGHDK, CDR2 SYGVNS. CDR3 length: 15 residues. The CDR3 region has the DNA TGTGCCAGCAGTGGTACAGGGATTCTACAGTCACCCCTCCACTTT. This codes for CASSGTGILQSPLHF.

The genes are TRBV4-1 and TRBJ2-7; TRBD1 matches at 8 bases. V lost 2 bases, J lost 0 bases, and 6 bases stayed unmatched. The germline CDR1 and CDR2 sequences are MGHRA and YSYEKL. The CDR3 is made up of 16 amino acids. The chain's CDR3 is CASSQKTGASSYEQYF. For the CDR3, the DNA is TGCGCCAGCAGCCAAAAGACAGGGGCTAGCTCCTACGAGCAGTACTTC.

The genes are TRBV7-3 and TRBJ2-2, with a tentative D call TRBD2 (5 bases). Germline V gene data show CDR1 as SGHTA and CDR2 as FQGTGA. There are 15 residues in the CDR3. The V gene lost 5 bases and the J gene lost 5 bases, with 15 bases spanning the gap. The CDR3 DNA reads as TGTGCCAGCAGCCCCCGGGCGGGTCATACCGGGGAGCTGTTTTTT. Translated, it gives CASSPRAGHTGELFF.

The CDR3 coding sequence is TGTGCCAGCAGCGGGGGGACAGGGATCACTAGTGACTATGGCTACACCTTC. This codes for CASSGGTGITSDYGYTF. The J gene is TRBJ1-2, the V gene TRBV7-8; 9 bases agree with TRBD1. The CDR3 runs 17 residues. With 5 bases clipped from V and 3 bases from J, the junction kept 13 bases outside the gene matches. Germline V lookup: CDR1 SGHVS, CDR2 FQNEAQ.

This clone has only one observation. The chain employs TRBV12-5 and TRBJ1-5; D is unresolved. V lost 3 bases and J lost 2, with 11 bases in between. Germline CDR1 is LGHNT and CDR2 is FRNRAP. There are 15 residues in the CDR3. The CDR3 reads CASGLNPGGNQPQHF. CDR3 DNA: TGTGCTAGTGGTTTAAACCCTGGAGGCAATCAGCCCCAGCATTTT.

This sequence joins TRBV24-1 and TRBJ2-7; D possibly corresponds to TRBD2 (6 bases). This CDR3 comprises 13 residues. V gave up 9 bases and J gave up 6 bases, with 17 bases separating them. Per germline, CDR1 KGHDR and CDR2 SFDVKD. CDR3: CATSRGGVGEQYF. CDR3 bases: TGTGCCACCTCCCGCGGAGGGGTAGGCGAGCAGTACTTC.

CDR3 residues: CAWTYRGGEKLFF. The CDR3 DNA is TGTGCCTGGACCTACAGGGGTGGTGAAAAACTGTTTTTT. This sequence joins TRBV30 and TRBJ1-4, with TRBD1 matching 7 bases. CDR3 length equals 13 residues. From germline, CDR1 is GTSNPN and CDR2 SVGIG (reference sequence). With V trimmed by 4 bases and J by 7 bases, 6 bases remained unmatched.

The chain couples TRBV11-1 to TRBJ2-1; TRBD1 agrees at 7 bases. Germline CDR1 is SGHAT and CDR2 is FQDESV (reference sequence). This CDR3 comprises 14 residues. V lost 5 bases and J lost 7; bases outside the gene matches: 8. Here the CDR3 DNA reads TGTGCCAGCAGCCCGCTGAGGGGGCGGAATGAGCAGTTCTTC. This sequence encodes CASSPLRGRNEQFF.

This chain connects TRBV30 to TRBJ1-5; no reliable D call. Germline-derived CDR1 and CDR2 are GTSNPN and SVGIG (reference sequence). The V and J ends lost 2 bases and 4 bases respectively, with 15 bases between them. This CDR3 region has 15 residues. CDR3 DNA: TGTGCCTGGAGTATGAGTCACGCACCTAATCAGCCCCAGCATTTT. Translated: CAWSMSHAPNQPQHF. Looking up the rest from reference TRBV30 and TRBJ1-5 gives the full variable domain: SQTIHQWPATLVQPVGSPLSLECTVEGTSNPNLYWYRQAAGRGLQLLFYSVGIGQISSEVPQNLSASRPQDRQFILSSKKLLLSDSGFYLCAWSMSHAPNQPQHFGDGTRLSIL.

The genes are TRBV12-3 or TRBV12-4 and TRBJ2-3, with 10 bases identical to TRBD2. The V and J ends lost 10 bases and 7 bases, in that order; junction bases with no gene match: 5. The CDR3 consists of 12 residues. CDR3 in amino acids: CAIGLAENTQYF. CDR3 nucleotides: TGTGCCATCGGACTAGCGGAGAATACGCAGTATTTT.

This chain uses TRBV12-3 or TRBV12-4 with TRBJ1-1, with TRBD1 as a possible D gene (5 bases). V was clipped by 1 base and J by 3 bases, with 6 bases between them. The CDR3 has 13 residues. CDR3: CASSLGRDTEAFF. CDR3 bases: TGTGCCAGCAGTTTAGGCAGGGACACTGAAGCTTTCTTT.

The chain carries TRBV19 and TRBJ1-6; weak D call: TRBD1 (6 bases). In germline, CDR1 is LNHDA, CDR2 SQIVND (reference sequence). The CDR3 is 16 residues long. Trimming shortened V by 5 bases and J by 9 bases, and 20 bases separated the two germline ends. CDR3 sequence: CASSQRQVNGISPLHF. The CDR3, as DNA: TGTGCCAGTAGTCAACGACAGGTCAACGGAATTTCACCCCTCCACTTT.